This TCR beta chain is drawn from a study of cytomegalovirus exposure and HLA in healthy donors. PCR primers comprised 60 Vbeta and 13 Jbeta primers. Profiled with immunoSEQ multiplex PCR; TCRdb holds only in-frame clones, not every one. The sample carries about 170,000 clones, about three quarters recorded once. The clonotype was recovered from a female donor in good health and CMV-seronegative. Specimen: PBMCs.

CDR3 in DNA: TGTGCCAGCAGTTACAGGGGAGGAGGAGGCTCACCCCTCCACTTT. Translating it yields CASSYRGGGGSPLHF. The chain employs TRBV6-5 and TRBJ1-6; TRBD1 is a possible D gene (5 bases). The CDR3 covers 15 residues. Trimming took off 2 bases at V and 10 bases at J, with 15 bases between the two ends. Looked up from germline, CDR1 is MNHEY and CDR2 is SVGAGI.